This entry describes one T cell receptor (beta chain). The use of a sample-barcoded 5' primer and a J-beta primer mix characterized a second PCR of roughly 6 to 11 cycles. TCRdb processed the 5' RACE reads anew with MiXCR; each CDR3 protein has one entry. Of fewer than 650,000 distinct CDR3 sequences in the sample, about 26% were seen once. The data derive from a study of blood T cells in healthy people across ages. These same data were also listed under a study on T cells of mothers and their children.

The sequence was obtained from a boy under 10 years old in good health. The sequenced material came from blood.

The chain's CDR3 is CASSLDSGAETQYF. CDR3 sequence (DNA): TGCGCCAGCAGCTTGGACTCCGGGGCGGAGACCCAGTACTTC. This sequence joins TRBV5-1 and TRBJ2-5; D tentatively reads TRBD1 or TRBD2 (5 bases each). Germline values: CDR1 SGHRS, CDR2 YFSETQ. V dropped 0 bases and J dropped 5 bases, with 11 bases sitting between them. This CDR3 spans 14 amino acids. Full variable domain (outside the CDR3, taken from reference TRBV5-1 and TRBJ2-5): KAGVTQTPRYLIKTRGQQVTLSCSPISGHRSVSWYQQTPGQGLQFLFEYFSETQRNKGNFPGRFSGRQFSNSRSEMNVSTLELGDSALYLCASSLDSGAETQYFGPGTRLLVL.